The 29 T cell receptor beta chains below all came from one sample that was sequenced in a study of vaccination and CD4 T cells after COVID-19. No antigen has been assigned to these receptors. The time point here: late sampling 161 to 241 days after vaccination in three convalescent patients. Treatment noted: approximately 9-day PBMC culture with coronavirus spike peptide pools or control peptides (ViraFEST assay). Once obtained from cultured CD4+ T cells, the DNA was sequenced using the Oncomine TCR Beta short-read assay. TCRdb used MiXCR to reprocess the PCR reads, holding one entry per CDR3 protein. The data contain approximately 18,000 distinct CDR3 sequences, about 50% of them singletons. The input for sequencing was CD4+ T cells from blood, cultured in vitro, taken about 7 months after SARS-CoV-2 vaccination. Receptor source: a human donor who had recovered from COVID-19.

This clonotype was counted a single time. The V and J genes are TRBV7-2 and TRBJ2-5, with D possibly TRBD1 on 5 matching bases. The CDR3 contains 14 residues. The V end lost 4 bases, the J end lost 2 bases, and 11 bases lay between the germline ends. The germline V gene encodes CDR1 SGHTA and CDR2 FQGNSA. CDR3 in amino acids: CASSYMTAQETQYF. The CDR3 region has the DNA TGTGCCAGCAGCTACATGACAGCACAAGAGACCCAGTACTTC.

This clonotype was seen only a few times. This chain uses TRBV20-1 with TRBJ2-1; TRBD2 matches 12 bases. Germline trimming cut 6 bases from V and 9 bases from J; bases unmatched to any gene: 9. Germline V gene sequence: CDR1 DFQATT, CDR2 SNEGSKA (reference sequence). This CDR3 has 14 residues. CDR3 bases: TGCAGTGCCAGCCCTAGCGGGAGGGCCGGTGAGCAGTTCTTC. As protein: CSASPSGRAGEQFF.

The rearrangement links TRBV10-3 to TRBJ1-2, with D perhaps TRBD1 (6 bases). V was pared by 4 bases and J by 5 bases, with 14 bases between. From germline, CDR1 is ENHRY and CDR2 SYGVKD. The CDR3 runs 14 residues. CDR3 residues: CAISGSDTGYGYTF. The CDR3 region has the DNA TGTGCCATCAGTGGGAGTGATACAGGGTATGGCTACACCTTC.

The rearrangement uses TRBV19 and TRBJ1-1; D not certain. There are 13 residues in the CDR3. The germline gives CDR1 LNHDA, CDR2 SQIVND (reference sequence). Trimming pared 6 bases from V and 1 base from J, leaving 9 bases between. The CDR3 DNA sequence: TGTGCCAGTAGCGTACAGAGGAACACTGAAGCTTTCTTT. It yields the protein CASSVQRNTEAFF.

The gene calls are TRBV19 and TRBJ2-2; 7 bases agree with TRBD1. This CDR3 comprises 16 residues. Germline V gene data show CDR1 as LNHDA and CDR2 as SQIVND (reference sequence). Trimming removed 6 bases from V and 0 bases from J; junction bases left unmatched: 7. For the CDR3, the DNA is TGTGCCAGTAGGACTCTAACAGGGGCGAACACCGGGGAGCTGTTTTTT. Protein product: CASRTLTGANTGELFF.

J is TRBJ2-1 and V is TRBV7-2; 8 bases are a match to TRBD2. The trim removed 5 bases at V and 1 base at J, leaving 4 bases unmatched. The V gene's germline CDR1 is SGHTA and CDR2 FQGNSA. The CDR3 extends over 15 amino acids. CDR3 region: CASSPLAGSYNEQFF. In DNA, the CDR3 is TGTGCCAGCAGCCCCCTAGCGGGTTCCTACAATGAGCAGTTCTTC. Looking up the rest from reference TRBV7-2 and TRBJ2-1 gives the full variable domain: GAGVSQSPSNKVTEKGKDVELRCDPISGHTALYWYRQSLGQGLEFLIYFQGNSAPDKSGLPSDRFSAERTGGSVSTLTIQRTQQEDSAVYLCASSPLAGSYNEQFFGPGTRLTVL.

This sequence joins TRBV2 and TRBJ1-5, with D uncertain. V was clipped by 4 bases and J by 2 bases, with 6 bases between them. CDR3 length equals 13 residues. Germline loops: CDR1 SNHLY, CDR2 FYNNEI. The CDR3 nucleotides read TGTGCCAGCAGTGGGGGAGGCAATCAGCCCCAGCATTTT. This gives the protein CASSGGGNQPQHF.

This chain joins TRBV20-1 and TRBJ2-7, with D possibly TRBD2 on 5 matching bases. Between the trimmed V and J ends, which lost 6 bases and 6 bases, there was a span of 15 bases. The CDR3 covers 12 residues. Germline V gene sequence: CDR1 DFQATT, CDR2 SNEGSKA (reference sequence). This CDR3 is CSAGSKSREQYF. CDR3 DNA: TGCAGTGCAGGGAGTAAGAGTCGCGAGCAGTACTTC.

The chain joins TRBV5-4 to TRBJ2-1; TRBD2 aligns across 12 bases. The junction had 2 bases not matched to a gene; V was cut back by 4 bases and J by 3 bases. CDR1 SGHNT and CDR2 YYREEE come from the germline V gene (reference sequence). The CDR3 is 15 residues long. CDR3 amino acids: CASSPTSGGYNEQFF. CDR3 bases: TGTGCCAGCAGCCCGACTAGCGGGGGCTACAATGAGCAGTTCTTC.

This chain links TRBV20-1 with TRBJ2-7; 10 bases agree with TRBD1. CDR1 and CDR2 (germline): DFQATT, SNEGSKA (reference sequence). The CDR3 loop spans 14 amino acids. V lost 4 bases, J lost 3 bases, and 6 bases stayed unmatched. The CDR3 reads CSATDRDRGYEQYF. The CDR3 DNA is TGCAGTGCTACAGACCGGGACAGGGGCTACGAGCAGTACTTC.

This clonotype showed up just a few times. The genes are TRBV6-9 and TRBJ1-5, with 7 bases fitting TRBD1. CDR3 length: 14 residues. Germline V gene data show CDR1 as MNHGY and CDR2 as SVAAGI. After removal of 4 bases from V and 4 bases from J, the junction contained 4 bases not matched to a gene. The DNA for the CDR3 is TGTGCCAGCAGTTTGGGCAGGGGGAATCAGCCCCAGCATTTT. It codes for CASSLGRGNQPQHF.

The genes are TRBV19 and TRBJ2-2; D uncertain. This CDR3 has 14 residues. The germline CDR1 and CDR2 sequences are LNHDA and SQIVND (reference sequence). The germline V and J ends were trimmed by 4 bases and 6 bases, with 12 bases remaining between them. CDR3 coding DNA: TGTGCCAGTAGTAGACCTAGGTGGTCCGGGGAGCTGTTTTTT. Translating it yields CASSRPRWSGELFF.

This sequence joins TRBV7-9 and TRBJ2-1; TRBD1 agrees at 7 bases. The CDR3 is 14 residues long. Unmatched junction bases numbered 9, after V lost 5 bases and J lost 8 bases. The V gene's germline CDR1 is SEHNR and CDR2 FQNEAQ (reference sequence). In DNA form, the CDR3 reads TGTGCCAGCAGCGGACCACCAACAGGGGATGAGCAGTTCTTC. It is translated as CASSGPPTGDEQFF.

The sample holds one count of this clonotype. This chain's CDR3 is CSAPGLTTDTQYF. The CDR3 DNA sequence: TGCAGTGCGCCCGGACTAACCACAGATACGCAGTATTTT. The chain carries TRBV20-1 and TRBJ2-3; the D gene is possibly TRBD2 (6 bases). Germline CDR1 is DFQATT and CDR2 is SNEGSKA (reference sequence). V was shortened by 6 bases and J by 2 bases, with 12 bases between the two germline ends. The CDR3 totals 13 residues.

The rearrangement joins TRBV7-8 to TRBJ2-1; unclear D gene. Germline CDR1 and CDR2: SGHVS and FQNEAQ. The CDR3 extends over 11 amino acids. V gave up 3 bases and J gave up 8 bases, with 5 bases separating them. The CDR3 sequence is CASSLTDEQFF. Written as DNA, the CDR3 is TGTGCCAGCAGCTTGACCGATGAGCAGTTCTTC.

This clonotype came up a few times. The V call is TRBV7-3, the J call TRBJ1-2; the D gene is possibly TRBD1 (5 bases). The ends were cut back, 5 bases at V and 10 bases at J, with 17 bases in the middle. Germline V gives CDR1 SGHTA, CDR2 FQGTGA. This CDR3 contains 13 residues. The CDR3 region has the DNA TGTGCCAGCAGCACCCAACAAGGGGTTGCCTACACCTTC. It yields the protein CASSTQQGVAYTF.

The chain couples TRBV20-1 to TRBJ2-3, with D tentatively TRBD1 or TRBD2 (5 bases each). V was shortened by 4 bases and J by 1 base, with 18 bases between the two germline ends. The CDR3 consists of 16 residues. CDR1 and CDR2 from the germline V gene are DFQATT and SNEGSKA (reference sequence). The CDR3 coding sequence is TGCAGTGCTATTTCCGGGGCTGAGTTGGGCACAGATACGCAGTATTTT. The encoded protein is CSAISGAELGTDTQYF.

This clonotype was seen more than once but under ten times. The CDR3 coding sequence is TGTGCCAGCAGCTTAGGTAACTCCTACGAGCAGTACTTC. Its translation is CASSLGNSYEQYF. The chain carries TRBV7-2 and TRBJ2-7; D uncertain. There are 13 residues in the CDR3. V was cut by 1 base and J by 0 bases, with 4 bases left in between. CDR1 is SGHTA and CDR2 is FQGNSA in the germline V gene.

CDR3 protein: CSAPEGAGEKLFF. CDR3 coding DNA: TGCAGCGCCCCTGAGGGGGCTGGGGAAAAACTGTTTTTT. V is TRBV20-1 and J is TRBJ1-4, with 7 bases that match TRBD1. Germline loops: CDR1 DFQATT, CDR2 SNEGSKA (reference sequence). CDR3 size: 13 residues.

The genes are TRBV19 and TRBJ2-7; D perhaps matches TRBD2 (6 bases). Per germline, CDR1 LNHDA and CDR2 SQIVND (reference sequence). The length of the CDR3 is 14 residues. Trimming removed 6 bases from V and 5 bases from J, with 17 bases in between. The CDR3 nucleotides are TGTGCCAGTAGACGTCGGGGGAGTGGAAACGAGCAGTACTTC. Residues: CASRRRGSGNEQYF. The entire variable domain, with the rest obtained from reference TRBV19 and TRBJ2-7, is as follows: DGGITQSPKYLFRKEGQNVTLSCEQNLNHDAMYWYRQDPGQGLRLIYYSQIVNDFQKGDIAEGYSVSREKKESFPLTVTSAQKNPTAFYLCASRRRGSGNEQYFGPGTRLTVT.

This clonotype ranks as medium-sized (0.01 to 0.1%). This chain links TRBV2 with TRBJ2-5, with TRBD1 as a possible D gene (6 bases). In germline, CDR1 is SNHLY, CDR2 FYNNEI. The CDR3 has 14 residues. Trimming took off 6 bases at V and 2 bases at J, with 13 bases between the two ends. The CDR3 here is CASRNRDRQETQYF. CDR3 nucleotide sequence: TGTGCCAGCAGAAACAGGGACCGGCAAGAGACCCAGTACTTC.

The chain employs TRBV20-1 and TRBJ2-1; D ambiguous. The V end was cut by 2 bases, the J end by 8 bases, with 13 bases between. The germline V gene encodes CDR1 DFQATT and CDR2 SNEGSKA (reference sequence). CDR3 size: 13 residues. CDR3 sequence: CSARSLSRDEQFF. CDR3 bases: TGCAGTGCTAGATCACTTAGCAGAGATGAGCAGTTCTTC.

The chain is built from TRBV9 and TRBJ1-1, with 9 bases identical to TRBD1. Germline CDR1 and CDR2: SGDLS and YYNGEE. The V segment lost 0 bases and the J segment 5 bases; nucleotides outside the gene matches: 11. This CDR3 region has 17 residues. The CDR3 loop is CASSVGSTGGTGTEAFF. The DNA of the CDR3 is TGTGCCAGCAGCGTAGGGTCCACAGGGGGCACGGGGACTGAAGCTTTCTTT.

This clonotype was seen a few times. The chain combines TRBV20-1 with TRBJ2-7; 14 bases agree with TRBD2. This CDR3 is built from 20 residues. Unmatched junction bases numbered 15, after V lost 0 bases and J lost 2 bases. Germline values: CDR1 DFQATT, CDR2 SNEGSKA (reference sequence). The CDR3 sequence is CSARDLREWTSGRSTYEQYF. Here the CDR3 DNA reads TGCAGTGCTAGAGATCTGCGGGAATGGACTAGCGGGAGGTCTACCTACGAGCAGTACTTC.

This clonotype was counted a few times. The chain is built from TRBV7-9 and TRBJ2-3; 7 bases match TRBD2. With 5 bases clipped from V and 2 bases from J, the junction kept 10 bases outside the gene matches. From germline, CDR1 is SEHNR and CDR2 FQNEAQ (reference sequence). This CDR3 has 16 residues. The CDR3 here is CASSAASGVTTDTQYF. CDR3 DNA sequence: TGTGCCAGCAGCGCCGCTAGCGGAGTAACCACAGATACGCAGTATTTT.

The chain has TRBV5-1 and TRBJ2-7, with D tentatively TRBD1 (7 bases). In germline, CDR1 is SGHRS, CDR2 YFSETQ. This CDR3 is built from 15 residues. The V end was cut by 0 bases, the J end by 3 bases, with 13 bases between. The CDR3 DNA sequence: TGCGCCAGCAGCTTGGACGGGCAGGGGGGCTACGAGCAGTACTTC. Its protein is CASSLDGQGGYEQYF.

The V gene is TRBV20-1, the J gene TRBJ2-7; the D is unclear. This CDR3 has 13 residues. Per germline, CDR1 DFQATT and CDR2 SNEGSKA (reference sequence). Trimming took off 0 bases at V and 2 bases at J, with 8 bases between the two ends. The CDR3 here is CSARDRLTYEQYF. CDR3 bases: TGCAGTGCTAGAGATCGACTCACCTACGAGCAGTACTTC.

This clonotype was seen more than once but under ten times. The V and J genes are TRBV11-1 and TRBJ2-7; 7 bases line up with TRBD2. Unmatched junction bases numbered 3, after V lost 4 bases and J lost 6 bases. The germline gives CDR1 SGHAT, CDR2 FQDESV (reference sequence). This CDR3 comprises 12 residues. CDR3 amino acids: CASSSASGEQYF. CDR3 in DNA: TGTGCCAGCAGCTCAGCTAGCGGCGAGCAGTACTTC.

The chain combines TRBV5-8 with TRBJ2-2; 12 nucleotides agree with TRBD1. With V trimmed by 7 bases and J by 4 bases, 5 bases remained unmatched. This CDR3 comprises 15 residues. Germline CDR1 SGHTS, CDR2 YDEGEE. The CDR3 sequence is CASRDRGRGTGELFF. The CDR3 coding sequence is TGTGCCAGCCGGGACAGGGGGCGAGGCACCGGGGAGCTGTTTTTT.